A single TCR beta chain is shown here with its context. This clone's antigen is unknown. Base-call qualities are not available, and no considerably larger clone is one nucleotide away. These data originate in a study of T-cell reconstitution after alpha-beta-depleted transplantation in children listed by TCRdb under 2016. In the study overall: The study quantitatively tracked T-cell immune reconstitution after TCRalphabeta/CD19-depleted allogeneic hematopoietic cell transplantation in children using TCR repertoire profiling. Summary of the overall study and its limitations: The high TCRbeta diversity at day 60 in some patients was ascribed to recipient T cells and intrathymic progenitors that had survived conditioning. Hyperexpanded clone frequencies declined over subsequent months; after one year, T-cell counts and TCRbeta diversity were mostly attributed to newly produced T cells. The apparently early alphabetaT-cell count recovery about two months after transplant was reportedly dependent on only several hundred rapidly expanded clones derived from non-depleted graft cells.

What this sample's treatment or condition label stands for: allogeneic hematopoietic cell transplantation with graft depleted of TCRalphabeta T cells and CD19 B cells. The children who served as transplant recipients had been given grafts of TCRalphabeta/CD19-depleted allogeneic hematopoietic cells. V loses 0 bases of germline sequence and J loses 3 bases, and the interval between the two ends is 10 bases. As encoded in the germline V gene (reference sequence), CDR1 is DFQATT while CDR2 is SNEGSKA. CDR3 length: 14 amino acids, cysteine to phenylalanine. The entry retains the CDR3 DNA only, 42 bases that are in frame from base 1. Libraries were prepared through PCR. This sample was sequenced with an Illumina HiSeq 2500. To normalize quantification of the TCRbeta repertoire, the TCR libraries were built with molecular barcoding that relied on unique molecular identifiers. TCRdb cleaned the public reads at Q25 with fastp, built clones with MiXCR and kept in-frame beta chains. Entries that share a CDR3 protein sequence are merged under the most common genes and DNA. The sample contains roughly 300,000 distinct CDR3 sequences, approximately 10% of them found a single time. 20% to 25% of the sample comes from the top ten.

The chain links TRBV20-1 with TRBJ2-3; a weak D assignment points to TRBD2 (5 bases agree). This clonotype was sampled from a male patient between 2 and 10 years old who had a stem cell transplant for chronic granulomatous disease, so the T cells may come from the graft donor. Sample: peripheral blood, taken 180 days after TCRalphabeta/CD19-depleted stem cell transplant. CDR3 reads: CSAREGVKTDTQYF. The nucleotide sequence is given as TGCAGTGCTAGAGAGGGAGTTAAAACAGATACGCAGTATTTT.